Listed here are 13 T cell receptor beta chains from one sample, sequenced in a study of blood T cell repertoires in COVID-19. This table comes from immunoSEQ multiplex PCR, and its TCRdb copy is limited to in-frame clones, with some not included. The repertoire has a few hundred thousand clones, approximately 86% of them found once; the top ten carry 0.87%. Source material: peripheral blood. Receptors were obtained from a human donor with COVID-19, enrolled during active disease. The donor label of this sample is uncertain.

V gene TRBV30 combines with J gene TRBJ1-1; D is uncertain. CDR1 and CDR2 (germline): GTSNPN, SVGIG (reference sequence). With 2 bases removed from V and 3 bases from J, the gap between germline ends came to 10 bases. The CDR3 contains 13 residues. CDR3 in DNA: TGTGCCTGGAGTACGGGCGGGTACACTGAAGCTTTCTTT. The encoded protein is CAWSTGGYTEAFF.

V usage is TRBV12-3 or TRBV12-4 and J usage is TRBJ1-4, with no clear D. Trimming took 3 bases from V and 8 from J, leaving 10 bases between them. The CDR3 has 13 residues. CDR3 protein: CASSFYAEEKLFF. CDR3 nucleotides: TGTGCCAGCAGTTTTTACGCCGAGGAAAAACTGTTTTTT.

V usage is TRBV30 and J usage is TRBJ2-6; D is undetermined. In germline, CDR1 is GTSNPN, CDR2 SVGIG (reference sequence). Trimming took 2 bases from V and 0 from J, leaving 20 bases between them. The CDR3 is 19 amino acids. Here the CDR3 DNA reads TGTGCCTGGAGTCGACACAACCTTCAAATAGACTCTGGGGCCAACGTCCTGACTTTC. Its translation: CAWSRHNLQIDSGANVLTF.

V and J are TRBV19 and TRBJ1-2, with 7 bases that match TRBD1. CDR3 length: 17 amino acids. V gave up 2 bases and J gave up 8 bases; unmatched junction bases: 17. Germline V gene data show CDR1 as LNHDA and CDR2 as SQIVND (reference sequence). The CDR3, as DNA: TGTGCCAGTAGTATACCCCCAAGACAGGGCGGTGTAGGAGGCTACACCTTC. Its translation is CASSIPPRQGGVGGYTF.

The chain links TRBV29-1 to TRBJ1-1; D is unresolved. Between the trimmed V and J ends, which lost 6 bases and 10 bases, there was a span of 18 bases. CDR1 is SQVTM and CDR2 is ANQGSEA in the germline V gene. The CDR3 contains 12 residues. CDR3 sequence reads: CSVMNTGFRAFF. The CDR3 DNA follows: TGCAGCGTCATGAACACGGGATTTAGAGCTTTCTTT.

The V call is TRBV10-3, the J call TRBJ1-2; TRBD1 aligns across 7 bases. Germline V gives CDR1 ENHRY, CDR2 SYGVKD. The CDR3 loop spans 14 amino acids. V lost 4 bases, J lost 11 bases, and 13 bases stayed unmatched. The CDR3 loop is CAISGDRDYWRYTF. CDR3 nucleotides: TGTGCCATCAGTGGCGACAGGGATTATTGGCGGTACACCTTC.

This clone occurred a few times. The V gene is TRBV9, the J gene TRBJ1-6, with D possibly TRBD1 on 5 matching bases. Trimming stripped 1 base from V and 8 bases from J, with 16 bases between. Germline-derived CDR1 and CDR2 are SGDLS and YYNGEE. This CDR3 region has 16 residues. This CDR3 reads CASSVPIDSFHSPLHF. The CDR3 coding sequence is TGTGCCAGCAGCGTACCGATCGACAGTTTCCATTCACCCCTCCACTTT.

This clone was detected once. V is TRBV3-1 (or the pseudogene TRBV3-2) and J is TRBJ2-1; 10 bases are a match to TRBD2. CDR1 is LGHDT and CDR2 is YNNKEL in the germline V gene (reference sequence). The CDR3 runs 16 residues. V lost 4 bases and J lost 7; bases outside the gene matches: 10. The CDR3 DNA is TGTGCCAGCAGCCCTGGGGGGCTAGCGGGAGTGAATGAGCAGTTCTTC. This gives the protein CASSPGGLAGVNEQFF.

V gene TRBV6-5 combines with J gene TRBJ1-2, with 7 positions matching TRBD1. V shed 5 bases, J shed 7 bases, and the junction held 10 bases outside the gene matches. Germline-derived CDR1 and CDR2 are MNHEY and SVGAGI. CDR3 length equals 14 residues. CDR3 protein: CASSNRGGEGGYTF. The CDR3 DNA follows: TGTGCCAGCAGTAACAGGGGCGGAGAGGGTGGCTACACCTTC.

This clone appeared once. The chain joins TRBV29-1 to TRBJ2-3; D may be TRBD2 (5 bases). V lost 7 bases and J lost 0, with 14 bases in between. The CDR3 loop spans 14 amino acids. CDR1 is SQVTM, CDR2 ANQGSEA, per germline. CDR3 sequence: CSGRPSGSTDTQYF. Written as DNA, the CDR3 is TGCAGCGGACGTCCGAGCGGCAGCACAGATACGCAGTATTTT.

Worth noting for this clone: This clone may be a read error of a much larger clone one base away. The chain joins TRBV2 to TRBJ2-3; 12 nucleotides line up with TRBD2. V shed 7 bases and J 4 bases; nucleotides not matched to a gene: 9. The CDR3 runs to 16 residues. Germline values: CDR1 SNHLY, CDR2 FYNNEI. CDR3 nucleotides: TGTGCCAGCACTTTGAAGACTAGCGGGAGAGCAGATACGCAGTATTTT. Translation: CASTLKTSGRADTQYF.

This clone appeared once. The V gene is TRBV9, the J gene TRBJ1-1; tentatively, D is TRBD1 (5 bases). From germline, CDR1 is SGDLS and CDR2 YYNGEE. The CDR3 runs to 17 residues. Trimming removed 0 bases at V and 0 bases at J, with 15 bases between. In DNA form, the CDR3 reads TGTGCCAGCAGCGTAGCTGGGAGGGGAAACATGAACACTGAAGCTTTCTTT. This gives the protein CASSVAGRGNMNTEAFF.

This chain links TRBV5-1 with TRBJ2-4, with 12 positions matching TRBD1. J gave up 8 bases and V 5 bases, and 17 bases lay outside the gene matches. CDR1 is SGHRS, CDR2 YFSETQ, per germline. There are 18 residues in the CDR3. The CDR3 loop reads CASSREGTGGPWGDIQYF. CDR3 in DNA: TGCGCCAGCAGTAGGGAGGGGACAGGGGGCCCTTGGGGAGACATTCAGTACTTC.